This entry lists 12 T cell receptor beta chains sequenced from one sample in a study of shared clonotypes between healthy human individuals. Measured with immunoSEQ multiplex PCR; TCRdb has only the in-frame clones, and not every one. Of millions of clones listed, 85% to 95% are singletons. The sequencing input was naive CD4+ T cells sorted from blood. Subset here: CD45RA+ positively selected. The receptor set was obtained from a man aged 18 to 29 in good health.

A remark on this clone: Other DNA sequences from this sample encode an identical CDR3 as well. The chain combines TRBV10-3 with TRBJ2-5; TRBD2 matches 10 bases. The V gene end was trimmed by 6 bases and the J gene end by 1 base; junction bases not matched to a gene: 2. This CDR3 region has 14 residues. Per germline, CDR1 ENHRY and CDR2 SYGVKD. The CDR3: CAISASGGQETQYF. The CDR3 bases are TGTGCCATCAGCGCTAGCGGGGGCCAAGAGACCCAGTACTTC.

V and J are TRBV6-5 and TRBJ2-7; 7 nucleotides agree with TRBD1. Germline CDR1 and CDR2: MNHEY and SVGAGI. The ends lost 0 bases at V and 3 bases at J; junction bases unmatched: 8. This CDR3 contains 16 residues. The CDR3 DNA reads as TGTGCCAGCAGTTACTCCTCTGGGACAGCCGGCTACGAGCAGTACTTC. Translated, it gives CASSYSSGTAGYEQYF.

The chain links TRBV9 to TRBJ1-2; D is possibly TRBD1 (6 bases). The V and J ends lost 0 bases and 7 bases respectively, with 13 bases between them. The CDR3 contains 14 residues. The germline V gene encodes CDR1 SGDLS and CDR2 YYNGEE. The CDR3: CASSVGTATLGYTF. CDR3 sequence (DNA): TGTGCCAGCAGCGTAGGGACAGCAACGCTTGGCTACACCTTC. The full variable domain, rest sourced from reference TRBV9 and TRBJ1-2, is DSGVTQTPKHLITATGQRVTLRCSPRSGDLSVYWYQQSLDQGLQFLIQYYNGEERAKGNILERFSAQQFPDLHSELNLSSLELGDSALYFCASSVGTATLGYTFGSGTRLTVV.

The chain recombines TRBV5-4 with TRBJ2-3; TRBD2 matches at 9 bases. Trimming removed 3 bases from V and 0 bases from J; junction bases left unmatched: 5. Germline V lookup: CDR1 SGHNT, CDR2 YYREEE (reference sequence). CDR3 length equals 16 residues. CDR3 DNA sequence: TGTGCCAGCAGCTCCCGGACTAGCGTTAGCACAGATACGCAGTATTTT. Translating it yields CASSSRTSVSTDTQYF.

The rearrangement uses TRBV5-1 and TRBJ2-1; no clear D gene. CDR3 length: 12 residues. Germline CDR1 is SGHRS and CDR2 is YFSETQ. V shed 1 base and J shed 7 bases, with 6 bases lying between them. The CDR3 protein is CASSLSTNEQFF. As DNA, the CDR3 is TGCGCCAGCAGCTTGTCGACGAATGAGCAGTTCTTC.

CDR3: CASSLAYPRGTGELFF. Written as DNA, the CDR3 is TGCGCCAGCAGCTTGGCCTATCCCAGGGGAACCGGGGAGCTGTTTTTT. V gene TRBV5-1 combines with J gene TRBJ2-2; possible D gene TRBD1, 6 bases. Trimming cost V 0 bases and J 5 bases, with 14 bases left between them. Germline-derived CDR1 and CDR2 are SGHRS and YFSETQ. This CDR3 region has 16 residues. The variable domain in full, completed from reference TRBV5-1 and TRBJ2-2, reads KAGVTQTPRYLIKTRGQQVTLSCSPISGHRSVSWYQQTPGQGLQFLFEYFSETQRNKGNFPGRFSGRQFSNSRSEMNVSTLELGDSALYLCASSLAYPRGTGELFFGEGSRLTVL.

V usage is TRBV29-1 and J usage is TRBJ2-4; no firm D call. Per germline, CDR1 SQVTM and CDR2 ANQGSEA. The V end was cut by 5 bases, the J end by 0 bases, with 11 bases between. The CDR3 loop spans 14 amino acids. CDR3 sequence reads: CSVRSRLAKNIQYF. The CDR3 DNA follows: TGCAGCGTTCGGTCCCGCCTAGCCAAAAACATTCAGTACTTC.

The genes are TRBV30 and TRBJ1-5; no clear D gene. CDR1 and CDR2 from the germline V gene are GTSNPN and SVGIG (reference sequence). The CDR3 length is 15 residues. With 0 bases removed from V and 3 bases from J, the gap between germline ends came to 12 bases. CDR3 sequence reads: CAWSVRERDNQPQHF. Written as DNA, the CDR3 is TGTGCCTGGAGTGTACGAGAGAGGGACAATCAGCCCCAGCATTTT.

This clone came up once. The CDR3: CAWSAWTSGRPTGELFF. The CDR3 nucleotides read TGTGCCTGGAGTGCCTGGACTAGCGGGAGGCCCACCGGGGAGCTGTTTTTT. The chain couples TRBV30 to TRBJ2-2; 14 bases match TRBD2. After removal of 1 base from V and 4 bases from J, the junction contained 5 bases not matched to a gene. Germline V CDR1 and CDR2: GTSNPN, SVGIG (reference sequence). CDR3 size: 17 residues.

Written as DNA, the CDR3 is TGTGCCAGTAGTAGTCCGGGACAGCCAAAGGCAGGAAACACCATATATTTT. It is translated as CASSSPGQPKAGNTIYF. This rearrangement joins TRBV19 to TRBJ1-3, with 7 bases matching TRBD1. The V and J ends lost 4 bases and 4 bases, in that order; junction bases with no gene match: 13. This CDR3 has 17 residues. CDR1 and CDR2 (germline): LNHDA, SQIVND (reference sequence).

The chain is built from TRBV6-5 and TRBJ2-3; 7 bases agree with TRBD1. Unmatched junction bases numbered 12, after V lost 4 bases and J lost 11 bases. In germline, CDR1 is MNHEY, CDR2 SVGAGI. CDR3 length equals 14 residues. The CDR3 reads CASSLDRAYGMQYF. In DNA form, the CDR3 reads TGTGCCAGCAGTTTAGACAGGGCCTACGGAATGCAGTATTTT.

This sequence joins TRBV2 and TRBJ1-3; D ambiguous. This CDR3 spans 14 amino acids. Germline V CDR1 and CDR2: SNHLY, FYNNEI. Trimming took 6 bases from V and 0 from J, leaving 9 bases between them. The CDR3 loop reads CASRERVSGNTIYF. The DNA for the CDR3 is TGTGCCAGCAGGGAAAGGGTCTCTGGAAACACCATATATTTT.